This record covers a single T cell receptor (beta chain). The donors were members of the validation cohort, which comprised 90 to 150 subjects and was separate from the first cohort of about 700 subjects. The record originates from a study of cytomegalovirus exposure and HLA in healthy donors. Assay used: immunoSEQ multiplex PCR; TCRdb lists only in-frame clones, some missing. Of 130,000 to 150,000 clones in the sample, approximately 93% were seen once. Looked up from germline, CDR1 is LNHDA and CDR2 is SQIVND (reference sequence). V shed 3 bases, J shed 9 bases, and the junction held 6 bases outside the gene matches. The CDR3 covers 14 residues.

The sequencing input was PBMCs. The chain has TRBV19 and TRBJ2-1; 9 positions agree with TRBD2. This clonotype was obtained from a man between 18 and 29 years old in good health and CMV-seronegative. As DNA, the CDR3 is TGTGCCAGTAGTATTCCTAGCGGGGTCGGTGAGCAGTTCTTC. Translating gives CASSIPSGVGEQFF.